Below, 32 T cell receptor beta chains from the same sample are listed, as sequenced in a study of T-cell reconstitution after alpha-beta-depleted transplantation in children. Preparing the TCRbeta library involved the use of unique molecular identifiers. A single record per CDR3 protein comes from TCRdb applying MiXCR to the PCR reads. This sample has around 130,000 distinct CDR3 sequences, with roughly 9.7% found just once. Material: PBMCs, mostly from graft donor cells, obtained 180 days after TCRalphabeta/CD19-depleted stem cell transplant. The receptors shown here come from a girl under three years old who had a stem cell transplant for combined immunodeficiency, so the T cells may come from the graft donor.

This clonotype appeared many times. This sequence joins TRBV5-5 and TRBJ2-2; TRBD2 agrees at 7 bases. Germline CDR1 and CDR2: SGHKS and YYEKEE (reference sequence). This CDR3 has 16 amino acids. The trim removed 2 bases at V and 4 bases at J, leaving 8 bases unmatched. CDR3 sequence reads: CASSFRRRGSTGELFF. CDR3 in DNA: TGTGCCAGCAGCTTTAGGAGGCGGGGGAGCACCGGGGAGCTGTTTTTT.

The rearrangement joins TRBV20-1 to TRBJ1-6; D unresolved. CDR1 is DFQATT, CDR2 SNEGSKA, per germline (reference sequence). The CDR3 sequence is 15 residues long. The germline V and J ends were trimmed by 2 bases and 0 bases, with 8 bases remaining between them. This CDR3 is CSARLSTSYNSPLHF. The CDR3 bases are TGCAGTGCTAGACTTTCTACCTCCTATAATTCACCCCTCCACTTT.

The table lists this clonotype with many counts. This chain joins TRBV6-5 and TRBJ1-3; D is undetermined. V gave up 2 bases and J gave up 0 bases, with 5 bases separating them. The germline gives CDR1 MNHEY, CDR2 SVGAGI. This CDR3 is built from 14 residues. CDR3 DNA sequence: TGTGCCAGCAGTTACGGAGACTCTGGAAACACCATATATTTT. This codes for CASSYGDSGNTIYF.

The CDR3 spells CASSLLRSYQETQYF. CDR3 coding DNA: TGTGCCAGCAGTTTACTCCGGTCGTACCAAGAGACCCAGTACTTC. The chain employs TRBV27 and TRBJ2-5, with D unresolved. The CDR3 is made up of 15 amino acids. Trimming left V 2 bases short and J 0 bases short, with 10 bases between. CDR1 and CDR2 from the germline V gene are MNHEY and SMNVEV (reference sequence).

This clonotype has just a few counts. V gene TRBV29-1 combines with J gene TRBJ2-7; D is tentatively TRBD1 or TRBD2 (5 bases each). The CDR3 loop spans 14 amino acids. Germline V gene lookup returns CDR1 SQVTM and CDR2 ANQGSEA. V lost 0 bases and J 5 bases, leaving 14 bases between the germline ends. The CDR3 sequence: CSVEDGTGPDEQYF. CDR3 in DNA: TGCAGCGTTGAAGATGGGACGGGGCCCGACGAGCAGTACTTC.

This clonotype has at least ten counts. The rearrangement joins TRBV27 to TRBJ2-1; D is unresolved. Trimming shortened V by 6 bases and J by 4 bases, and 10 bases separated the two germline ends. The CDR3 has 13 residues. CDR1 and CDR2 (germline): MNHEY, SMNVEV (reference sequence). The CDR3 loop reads CASSPPWYNEQFF. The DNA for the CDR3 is TGTGCCAGCAGCCCCCCTTGGTACAATGAGCAGTTCTTC.

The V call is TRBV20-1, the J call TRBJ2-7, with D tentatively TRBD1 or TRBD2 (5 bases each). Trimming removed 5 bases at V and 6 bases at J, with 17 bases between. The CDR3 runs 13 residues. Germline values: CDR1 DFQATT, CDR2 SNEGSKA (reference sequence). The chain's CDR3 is CSALDRGAGEQYF. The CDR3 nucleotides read TGCAGTGCTCTGGACCGGGGCGCTGGCGAGCAGTACTTC.

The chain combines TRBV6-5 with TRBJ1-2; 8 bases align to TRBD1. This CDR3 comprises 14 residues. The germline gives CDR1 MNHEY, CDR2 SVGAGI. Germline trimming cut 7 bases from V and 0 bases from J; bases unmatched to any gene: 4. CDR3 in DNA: TGTGCCAGCACCCGGACAGGGTCTAACTATGGCTACACCTTC. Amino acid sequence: CASTRTGSNYGYTF.

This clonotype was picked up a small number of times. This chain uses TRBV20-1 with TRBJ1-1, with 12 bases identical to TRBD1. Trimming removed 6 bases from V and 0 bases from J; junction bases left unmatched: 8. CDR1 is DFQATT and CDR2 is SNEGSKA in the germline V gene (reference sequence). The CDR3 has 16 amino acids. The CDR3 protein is CSAASGTGGLNTEAFF. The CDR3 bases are TGCAGTGCAGCGTCCGGGACAGGGGGCCTGAACACTGAAGCTTTCTTT.

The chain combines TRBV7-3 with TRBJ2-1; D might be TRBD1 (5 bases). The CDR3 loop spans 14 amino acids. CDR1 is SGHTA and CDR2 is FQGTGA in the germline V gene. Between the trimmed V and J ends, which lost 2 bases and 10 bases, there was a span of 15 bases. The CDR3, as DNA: TGTGCCAGCAGCTTAGTTTCAGGGTACGGCGAGCAGTTCTTC. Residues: CASSLVSGYGEQFF.

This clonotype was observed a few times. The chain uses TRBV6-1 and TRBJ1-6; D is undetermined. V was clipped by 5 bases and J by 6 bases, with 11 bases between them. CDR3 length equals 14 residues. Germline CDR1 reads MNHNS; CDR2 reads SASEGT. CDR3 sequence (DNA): TGTGCCAGCAGTAAGACCACTAGTAATTCACCCCTCCACTTT. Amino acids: CASSKTTSNSPLHF.

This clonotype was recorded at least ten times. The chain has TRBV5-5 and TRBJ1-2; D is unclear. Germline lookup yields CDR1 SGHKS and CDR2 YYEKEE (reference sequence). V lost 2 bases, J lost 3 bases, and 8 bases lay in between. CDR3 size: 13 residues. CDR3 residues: CASSFSGDYGYTF. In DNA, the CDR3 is TGTGCCAGCAGCTTTTCTGGGGACTATGGCTACACCTTC. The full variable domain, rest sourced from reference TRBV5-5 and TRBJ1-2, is DAGVTQSPTHLIKTRGQQVTLRCSPISGHKSVSWYQQVLGQGPQFIFQYYEKEERGRGNFPDRFSARQFPNYSSELNVNALLLGDSALYLCASSFSGDYGYTFGSGTRLTVV.

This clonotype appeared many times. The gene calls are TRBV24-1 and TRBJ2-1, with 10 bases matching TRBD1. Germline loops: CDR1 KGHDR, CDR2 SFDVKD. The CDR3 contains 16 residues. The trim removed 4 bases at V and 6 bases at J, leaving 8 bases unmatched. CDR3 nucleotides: TGTGCCACCAGTGACCGAGGACAGGGGGGAGGCAATGAGCAGTTCTTC. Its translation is CATSDRGQGGGNEQFF.

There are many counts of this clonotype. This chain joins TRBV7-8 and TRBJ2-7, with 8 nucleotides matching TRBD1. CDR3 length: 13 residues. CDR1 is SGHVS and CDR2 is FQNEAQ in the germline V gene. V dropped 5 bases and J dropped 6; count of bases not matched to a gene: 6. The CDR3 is CASSHFTGGEQYF. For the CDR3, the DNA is TGTGCCAGCAGCCACTTTACAGGGGGCGAGCAGTACTTC. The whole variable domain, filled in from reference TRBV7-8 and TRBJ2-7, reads GAGVSQSPRYKVAKRGQDVALRCDPISGHVSLFWYQQALGQGPEFLTYFQNEAQLDKSGLPSDRFFAERPEGSVSTLKIQRTQQEDSAVYLCASSHFTGGEQYFGPGTRLTVT.

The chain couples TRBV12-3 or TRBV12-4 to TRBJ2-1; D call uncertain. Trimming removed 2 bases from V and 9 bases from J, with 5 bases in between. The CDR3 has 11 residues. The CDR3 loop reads CASSLSGEQFF. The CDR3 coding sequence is TGTGCCAGCAGTTTATCGGGTGAGCAGTTCTTC.

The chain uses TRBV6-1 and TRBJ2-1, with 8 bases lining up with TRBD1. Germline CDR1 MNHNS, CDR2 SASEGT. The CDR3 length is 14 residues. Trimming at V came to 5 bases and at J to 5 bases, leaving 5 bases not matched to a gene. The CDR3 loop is CASSKDRADNEQFF. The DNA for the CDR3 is TGTGCCAGCAGTAAGGACAGGGCAGACAATGAGCAGTTCTTC.

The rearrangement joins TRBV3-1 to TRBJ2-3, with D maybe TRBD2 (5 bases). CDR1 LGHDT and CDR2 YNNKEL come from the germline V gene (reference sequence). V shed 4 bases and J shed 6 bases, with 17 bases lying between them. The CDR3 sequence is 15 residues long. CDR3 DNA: TGTGCCAGCAGCCCGGACTCCTACGCGGTGGATACGCAGTATTTT. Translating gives CASSPDSYAVDTQYF.

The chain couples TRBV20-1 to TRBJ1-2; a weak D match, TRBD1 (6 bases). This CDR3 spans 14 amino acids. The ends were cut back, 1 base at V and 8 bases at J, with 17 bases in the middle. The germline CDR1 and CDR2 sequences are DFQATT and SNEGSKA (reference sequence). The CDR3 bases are TGCAGTGCTAGAGGGTTAACAGGGTCCGGAGGCTACACCTTC. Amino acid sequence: CSARGLTGSGGYTF.

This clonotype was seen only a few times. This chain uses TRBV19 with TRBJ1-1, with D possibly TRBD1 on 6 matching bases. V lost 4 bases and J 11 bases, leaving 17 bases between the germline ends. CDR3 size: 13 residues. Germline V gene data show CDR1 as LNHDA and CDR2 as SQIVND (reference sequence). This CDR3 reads CASSTQGGSSAFF. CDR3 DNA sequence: TGTGCCAGTAGTACACAGGGTGGGTCCTCGGCTTTCTTT.

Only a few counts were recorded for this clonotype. In nucleotides, the CDR3 is TGTGCCAGCAGTGAATGGGAGCAGTACTTC. Its protein is CASSEWEQYF. The rearrangement uses TRBV6-1 and TRBJ2-7; D is unresolved. CDR1 MNHNS and CDR2 SASEGT come from the germline V gene. Trimming removed 2 bases at V and 7 bases at J, with 3 bases between. The CDR3 runs 10 residues.

The CDR3 bases are TGTGCCAGCAGACCCAACGTAGGGATAGGCGAAAAACTGTTTTTT. Translated, it gives CASRPNVGIGEKLFF. The chain employs TRBV27 and TRBJ1-4; no definite D call. Trimming took off 6 bases at V and 8 bases at J, with 19 bases between the two ends. The CDR3 extends over 15 amino acids. Germline CDR1 is MNHEY and CDR2 is SMNVEV (reference sequence).

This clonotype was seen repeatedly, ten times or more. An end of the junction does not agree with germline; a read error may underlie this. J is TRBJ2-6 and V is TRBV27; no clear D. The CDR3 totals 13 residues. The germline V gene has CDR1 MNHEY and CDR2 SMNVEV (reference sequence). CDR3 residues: CASSFSGANVLTF. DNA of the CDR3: TGCGCCAGCAGCTTCTCTGGGGCCAACGTCCTGACTTTC.

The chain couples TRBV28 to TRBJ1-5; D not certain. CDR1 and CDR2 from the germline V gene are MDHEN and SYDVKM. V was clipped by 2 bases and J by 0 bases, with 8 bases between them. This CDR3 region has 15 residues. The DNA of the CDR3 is TGTGCCAGCAGTTTAGACTGCGCTAGCAATCAGCCCCAGCATTTT. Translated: CASSLDCASNQPQHF.

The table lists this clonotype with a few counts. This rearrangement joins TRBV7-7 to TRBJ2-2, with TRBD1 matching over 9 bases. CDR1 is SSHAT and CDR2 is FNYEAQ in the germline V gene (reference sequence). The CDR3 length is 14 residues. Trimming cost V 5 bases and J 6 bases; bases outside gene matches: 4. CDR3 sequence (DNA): TGTGCCAGCAGCCTAGGACAGGGGTCCGGGGAGCTGTTTTTT. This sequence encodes CASSLGQGSGELFF. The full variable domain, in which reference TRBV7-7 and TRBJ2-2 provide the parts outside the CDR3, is GAGVSQSPRYKVTKRGQDVTLRCDPISSHATLYWYQQALGQGPEFLTYFNYEAQPDKSGLPSDRFSAERPEGSISTLTIQRTEQRDSAMYRCASSLGQGSGELFFGEGSRLTVL.

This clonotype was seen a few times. This CDR3 is CSVEGTGLYEQYF. DNA for the CDR3: TGCAGCGTTGAGGGGACAGGGCTGTACGAGCAGTACTTC. The J gene is TRBJ2-7, the V gene TRBV29-1, with 9 bases identical to TRBD1. With V trimmed by 3 bases and J by 4 bases, 4 bases remained unmatched. The CDR3 is 13 residues long. CDR1 is SQVTM and CDR2 is ANQGSEA in the germline V gene.

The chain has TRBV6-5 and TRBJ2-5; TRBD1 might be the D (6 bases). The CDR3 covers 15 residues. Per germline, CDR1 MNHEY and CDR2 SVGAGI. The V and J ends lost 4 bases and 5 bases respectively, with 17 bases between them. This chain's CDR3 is CASSSPGHGLETQYF. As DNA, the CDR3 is TGTGCCAGCAGTTCCCCGGGACATGGGTTGGAGACCCAGTACTTC.

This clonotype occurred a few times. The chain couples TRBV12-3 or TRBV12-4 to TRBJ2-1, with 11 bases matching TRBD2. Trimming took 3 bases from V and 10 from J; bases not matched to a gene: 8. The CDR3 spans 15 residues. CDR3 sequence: CASSFPPSGGWEQFF. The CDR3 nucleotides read TGTGCCAGCAGTTTCCCTCCTAGCGGGGGGTGGGAGCAGTTCTTC.

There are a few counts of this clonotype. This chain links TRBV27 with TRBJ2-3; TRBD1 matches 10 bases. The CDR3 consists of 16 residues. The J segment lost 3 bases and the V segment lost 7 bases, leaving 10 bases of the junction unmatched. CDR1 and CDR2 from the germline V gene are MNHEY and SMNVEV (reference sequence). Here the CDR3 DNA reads TGTGCCAGCACCTCTCGGACAGGGGGAAGGACAGATACGCAGTATTTT. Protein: CASTSRTGGRTDTQYF.

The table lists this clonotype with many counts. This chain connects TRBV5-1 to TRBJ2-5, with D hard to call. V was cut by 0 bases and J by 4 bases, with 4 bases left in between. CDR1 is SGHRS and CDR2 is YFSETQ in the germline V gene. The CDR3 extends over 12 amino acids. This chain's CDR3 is CASSLGIETQYF. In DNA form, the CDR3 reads TGCGCCAGCAGCTTGGGGATAGAGACCCAGTACTTC.

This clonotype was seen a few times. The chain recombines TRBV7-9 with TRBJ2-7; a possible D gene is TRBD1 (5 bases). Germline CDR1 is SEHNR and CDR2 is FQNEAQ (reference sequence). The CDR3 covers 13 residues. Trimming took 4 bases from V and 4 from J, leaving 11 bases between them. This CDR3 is CASSSGRYYEQYF. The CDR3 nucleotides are TGTGCCAGCAGCTCAGGGCGGTATTACGAGCAGTACTTC.

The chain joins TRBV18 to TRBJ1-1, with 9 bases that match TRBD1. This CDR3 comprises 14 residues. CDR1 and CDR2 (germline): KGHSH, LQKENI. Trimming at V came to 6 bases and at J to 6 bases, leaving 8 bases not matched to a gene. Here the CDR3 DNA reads TGTGCCAGCTCGCCTACACAGGGGGCATCTGAAGCTTTCTTT. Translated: CASSPTQGASEAFF.

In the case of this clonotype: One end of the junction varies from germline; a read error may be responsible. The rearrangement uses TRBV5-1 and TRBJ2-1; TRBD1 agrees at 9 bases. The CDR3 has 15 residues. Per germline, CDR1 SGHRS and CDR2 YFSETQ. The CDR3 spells CDSNLDRGHYNEQFF. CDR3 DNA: TGCGACAGCAACCTGGACAGGGGACACTACAATGAGCAGTTCTTC.